This T cell receptor beta chain was sequenced during a study of T cell repertoires in cytomegalovirus infection. To note about this clonotype: Its target is unknown.

Germline V CDR1 and CDR2: LNHDA, SQIVND (reference sequence). The CDR3 totals 14 residues. V shed 1 base and J shed 7 bases, with 11 bases lying between them. TCRdb re-analysed the reads in MiXCR, keeping a single row per CDR3 protein. The sample consists of 650,000 to 900,000 distinct CDR3 sequences, about 30% of them appearing once. The TCR sequence derives from a human donor in good health (CMV status not recorded). Some clones in this sample may be carry-over from other donors' samples. The rearrangement links TRBV19 to TRBJ1-5; unclear D gene. This material consisted of cultured CD8+ T cells from PBMCs, taken from culture after CMV antigen stimulation. The CDR3 reads CASSIGGAKQPQHF. CDR3 DNA sequence: TGTGCCAGTAGTATAGGCGGAGCAAAACAGCCCCAGCATTTT. The whole variable domain, filled in from reference TRBV19 and TRBJ1-5, reads DGGITQSPKYLFRKEGQNVTLSCEQNLNHDAMYWYRQDPGQGLRLIYYSQIVNDFQKGDIAEGYSVSREKKESFPLTVTSAQKNPTAFYLCASSIGGAKQPQHFGDGTRLSIL.